Each of the 7 T cell receptor beta chains below was sequenced from the same sample in a study of blood T cell repertoires in COVID-19. Some clones are missing from TCRdb's copy, which holds only in-frame ones; the method was immunoSEQ multiplex PCR. The data hold around 100,000 clones, with around 87% observed a single time. Sequencing was performed on peripheral blood. The source of these receptors is a human donor with acute or convalescent COVID-19. The donor label of this sample is uncertain.

The chain has TRBV12-3 or TRBV12-4 and TRBJ2-7; 8 nucleotides agree with TRBD1. This CDR3 is built from 13 residues. Unmatched junction bases numbered 1, after V lost 5 bases and J lost 1 base. The CDR3 loop is CASSQGASYEQYF. As DNA, the CDR3 is TGTGCCAGCAGTCAGGGGGCGTCCTACGAGCAGTACTTC.

The chain combines TRBV5-1 with TRBJ1-4, with TRBD1 as a possible D gene (6 bases). V lost 2 bases and J lost 3, with 11 bases in between. Germline-derived CDR1 and CDR2 are SGHRS and YFSETQ. The CDR3 is 15 residues long. CDR3 sequence reads: CASSFTQGSNEKLFF. The CDR3, as DNA: TGCGCCAGCAGCTTTACCCAGGGGTCTAATGAAAAACTGTTTTTT. Full variable domain (outside the CDR3, taken from reference TRBV5-1 and TRBJ1-4): KAGVTQTPRYLIKTRGQQVTLSCSPISGHRSVSWYQQTPGQGLQFLFEYFSETQRNKGNFPGRFSGRQFSNSRSEMNVSTLELGDSALYLCASSFTQGSNEKLFFGSGTQLSVL.

The chain links TRBV7-2 to TRBJ2-7, with 7 bases matching TRBD1. The CDR3 has 13 residues. J lost 6 bases, V lost 1 base, and 3 bases had no gene match. The germline CDR1 and CDR2 sequences are SGHTA and FQGNSA. CDR3: CASSLERDSEQYF. Written as DNA, the CDR3 is TGTGCCAGCAGCTTAGAAAGGGACAGCGAGCAGTACTTC. Complete variable domain (other parts from reference TRBV7-2 and TRBJ2-7): GAGVSQSPSNKVTEKGKDVELRCDPISGHTALYWYRQSLGQGLEFLIYFQGNSAPDKSGLPSDRFSAERTGGSVSTLTIQRTQQEDSAVYLCASSLERDSEQYFGPGTRLTVT.

The chain has TRBV19 and TRBJ1-5, with D perhaps TRBD1 (6 bases). V lost 3 bases and J 9 bases, leaving 24 bases between the germline ends. The CDR3 runs to 17 residues. From germline, CDR1 is LNHDA and CDR2 SQIVND (reference sequence). The CDR3 nucleotides read TGTGCCAGTAGTATGTCGAAGGCGGGGGGCTCCTATGCGCCCCAGCATTTT. It codes for CASSMSKAGGSYAPQHF.

The rearrangement uses TRBV7-9 and TRBJ2-7; D unclear. The germline CDR1 and CDR2 sequences are SEHNR and FQNEAQ (reference sequence). Trimming removed 0 bases from V and 5 bases from J, with 8 bases in between. This CDR3 has 13 amino acids. As DNA, the CDR3 is TGTGCCAGCAGCTTAGCGCTCTCGGACGAGCAGTACTTC. It yields the protein CASSLALSDEQYF. Variable domain in full (rest from reference TRBV7-9 and TRBJ2-7): DTGVSQNPRHKITKRGQNVTFRCDPISEHNRLYWYRQTLGQGPEFLTYFQNEAQLEKSRLLSDRFSAERPKGSFSTLEIQRTEQGDSAMYLCASSLALSDEQYFGPGTRLTVT.

This clone has only one observation. The rearrangement links TRBV30 to TRBJ2-3; 8 bases fit TRBD1. CDR3 length: 13 amino acids. Per germline, CDR1 GTSNPN and CDR2 SVGIG (reference sequence). The V segment lost 5 bases and the J segment 5 bases; nucleotides outside the gene matches: 6. CDR3 protein: CAWSVGTGDTQYF. The CDR3 DNA reads as TGTGCCTGGTCCGTGGGGACAGGAGATACGCAGTATTTT. The entire variable domain, with the rest obtained from reference TRBV30 and TRBJ2-3, is as follows: SQTIHQWPATLVQPVGSPLSLECTVEGTSNPNLYWYRQAAGRGLQLLFYSVGIGQISSEVPQNLSASRPQDRQFILSSKKLLLSDSGFYLCAWSVGTGDTQYFGPGTRLTVL.

The chain has TRBV5-6 and TRBJ2-7; D is perhaps TRBD2 (5 bases). CDR1 SGHDT and CDR2 YYEEEE come from the germline V gene. This CDR3 region has 12 residues. The germline V and J ends were trimmed by 1 base and 4 bases, with 6 bases remaining between them. The DNA for the CDR3 is TGTGCCAGCAGCTTGAGAGGGTACGAGCAGTACTTC. Protein sequence: CASSLRGYEQYF.